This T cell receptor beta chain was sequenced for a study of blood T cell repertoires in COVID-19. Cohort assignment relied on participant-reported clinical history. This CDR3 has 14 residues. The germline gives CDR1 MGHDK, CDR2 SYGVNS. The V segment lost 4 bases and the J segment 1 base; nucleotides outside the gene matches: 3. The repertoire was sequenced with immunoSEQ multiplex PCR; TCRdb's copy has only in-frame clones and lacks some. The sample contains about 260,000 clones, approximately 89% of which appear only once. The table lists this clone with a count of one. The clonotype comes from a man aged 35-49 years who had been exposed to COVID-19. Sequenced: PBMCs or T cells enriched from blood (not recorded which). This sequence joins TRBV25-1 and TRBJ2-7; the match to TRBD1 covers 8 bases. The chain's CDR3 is CASSAWDRSYEQYF. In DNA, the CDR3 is TGTGCCAGCAGTGCTTGGGACAGGTCCTACGAGCAGTACTTC.